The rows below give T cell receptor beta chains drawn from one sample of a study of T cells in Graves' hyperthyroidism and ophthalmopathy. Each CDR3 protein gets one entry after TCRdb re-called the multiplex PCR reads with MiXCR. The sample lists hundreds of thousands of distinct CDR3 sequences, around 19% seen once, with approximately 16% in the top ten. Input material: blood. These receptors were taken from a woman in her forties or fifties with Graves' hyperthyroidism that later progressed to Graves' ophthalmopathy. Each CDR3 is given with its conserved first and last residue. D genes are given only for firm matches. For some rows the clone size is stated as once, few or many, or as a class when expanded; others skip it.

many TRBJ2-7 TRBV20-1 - TGCAGTGCCGTCCGGGTTTCCTACGAGCAGTACTTC CSAVRVSYEQYF
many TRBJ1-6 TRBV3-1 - TGTGCCAGCAGCCAAGTATACCAGGGTGAGTCACCCCTCCACTTT CASSQVYQGESPLHF
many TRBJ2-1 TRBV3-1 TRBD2 TGTGCCAGCAGCCAAGATCGGGGGGGGTTGTACAATGAGCAGTTCTTC CASSQDRGGLYNEQFF
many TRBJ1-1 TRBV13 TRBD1 TGTGCCAGCAGTTCGGGGACAGAGGTGGAGAACACTGAAGCTTTCTTT CASSSGTEVENTEAFF
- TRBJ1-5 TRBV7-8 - TGTGCCAGCAGCTTATATGAGACAGTAATCTATCAGCCCCAGCATTTT CASSLYETVIYQPQHF
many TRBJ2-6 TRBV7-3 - TGTGCCAGCAGCTTAGAGGGGAGCTCTGGGGCCAACGTCCTGACTTTC CASSLEGSSGANVLTF
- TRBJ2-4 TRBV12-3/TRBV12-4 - TGTGCCAGCAGTTTAGCATTGGACGGGCCCAGGATTCAGTACTTC CASSLALDGPRIQYF
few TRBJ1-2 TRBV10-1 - TGCGCCAGCAGTGAGTCGGGCATCAACTATGGCTACACCTTC CASSESGINYGYTF
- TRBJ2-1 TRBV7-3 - TGTGCCAGCAGCTTGACATCTTTCCTCGGGGATGAGCAGTTCTTC CASSLTSFLGDEQFF
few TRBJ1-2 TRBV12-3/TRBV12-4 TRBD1 TGTGCCAGCAGTCCGACGGACAGGGGGCGGACTATTGGCTACACCTTC CASSPTDRGRTIGYTF
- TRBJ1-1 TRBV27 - TGTGCCAGCAGTTTCGGGGCAGACACCGGGATCACTGAAGCTTTCTTT CASSFGADTGITEAFF
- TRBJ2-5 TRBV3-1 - TGTGCCAGCAGCCAAGGGGCGGGCCCTCCCGGGACCCAGTACTTC CASSQGAGPPGTQYF
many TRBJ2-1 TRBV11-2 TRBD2 TGTGCCAGCAGCTTAGATGGTCTAGCGGGGGGGCATGAGCAGTTCTTC CASSLDGLAGGHEQFF
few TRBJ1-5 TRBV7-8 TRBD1 TGTGCCAGCAGCCAAGGGACAGGGGGCTGGGATCAGCCCCAGCATTTT CASSQGTGGWDQPQHF
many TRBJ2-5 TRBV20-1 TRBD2 TGCAGTGCTAGAGAAACAGCGGGGGGCCCTCAAGAGACCCAGTACTTC CSARETAGGPQETQYF
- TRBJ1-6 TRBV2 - TGTGCCAGCAGTGAAATGGGTGGCGGTGGTTCACCCCTCCACTTT CASSEMGGGGSPLHF
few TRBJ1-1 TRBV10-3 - TGTGCCATCGGGGGGCACGAGACTGAAGCTTTCTTT CAIGGHETEAFF
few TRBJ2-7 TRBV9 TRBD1 TGTGCCAGCAGCGGTCGTACAGGGGCCTACGAGCAGTACTTC CASSGRTGAYEQYF
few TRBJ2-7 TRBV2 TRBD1 TGTGCCAGCAGTGGACAGGGGGACTCCTACGAGCAGTACTTC CASSGQGDSYEQYF
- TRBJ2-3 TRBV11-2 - TGTGCCAGCAGCTCCAGGGTATATGCGACAGATACGCAGTATTTT CASSSRVYATDTQYF
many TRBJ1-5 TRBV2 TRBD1 TGTGCCAGTGGGGACAGTTATAGCAATCAGCCCCAGCATTTT CASGDSYSNQPQHF
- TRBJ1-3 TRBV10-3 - TGTGCCATCAAGGCAGTCAGTGGAAACACCATATATTTT CAIKAVSGNTIYF